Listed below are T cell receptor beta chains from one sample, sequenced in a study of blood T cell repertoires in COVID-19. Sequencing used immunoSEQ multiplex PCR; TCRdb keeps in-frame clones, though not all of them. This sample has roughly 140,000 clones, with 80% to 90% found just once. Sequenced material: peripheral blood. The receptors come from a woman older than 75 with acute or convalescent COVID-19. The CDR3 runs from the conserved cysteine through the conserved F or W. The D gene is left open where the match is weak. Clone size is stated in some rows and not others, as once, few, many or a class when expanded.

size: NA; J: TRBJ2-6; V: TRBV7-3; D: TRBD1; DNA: TGTGCCAGCAGCTCCGGACAGGGGAGGGTCCTGACTTTC; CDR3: CASSSGQGRVLTF
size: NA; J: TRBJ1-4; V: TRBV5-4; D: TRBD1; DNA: TGTGCCAGCAGCACGGACAGGGGCGGGGAAAAACTGTTTTTT; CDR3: CASSTDRGGEKLFF
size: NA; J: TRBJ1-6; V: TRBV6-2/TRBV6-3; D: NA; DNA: TGTGCCAGCAGTGTAGAGGCCGCGAGCTCCTATAATTCACCCCTCCACTTT; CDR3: CASSVEAASSYNSPLHF
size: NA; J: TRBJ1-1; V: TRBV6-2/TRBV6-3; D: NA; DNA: TGTGCCAGCAGCTCAGTGGGAGGAGTGAACACTGAAGCTTTCTTT; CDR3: CASSSVGGVNTEAFF
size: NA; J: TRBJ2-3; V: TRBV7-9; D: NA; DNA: TGTGCCAGCAGCCTTGGTTATGTACGGTTCGCGGGTACGCAGTATTTT; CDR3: CASSLGYVRFAGTQYF
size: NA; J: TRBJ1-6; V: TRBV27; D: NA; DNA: TGTGCCAGCAGCCTAGGGGGGGATTCACCCCTCCACTTT; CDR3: CASSLGGDSPLHF
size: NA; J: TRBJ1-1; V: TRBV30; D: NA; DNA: TGTGCCTGGAGTGTACAGGTTGAAGCTTTCTTT; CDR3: CAWSVQVEAFF
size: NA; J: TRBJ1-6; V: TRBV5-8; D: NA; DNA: TGTGCCAGCAGTCGGAACAGGGATAATTCACCCCTCCACTTT; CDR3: CASSRNRDNSPLHF
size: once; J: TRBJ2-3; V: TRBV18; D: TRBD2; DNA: TGTGCCAGCTCCTCCAGGACTAGCGGGGGCCCCGATACGCAGTATTTT; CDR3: CASSSRTSGGPDTQYF
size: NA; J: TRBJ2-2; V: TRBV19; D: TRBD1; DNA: TGTGCCAGTAGTCCCCTCAACAGGGGGCGAATCGACGGGGAGCTGTTTTTT; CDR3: CASSPLNRGRIDGELFF
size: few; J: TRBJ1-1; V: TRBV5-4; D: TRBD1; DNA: TGTGCCAGCGCAAAGGAGGGGGCGACTGAAGCTTTCTTT; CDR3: CASAKEGATEAFF
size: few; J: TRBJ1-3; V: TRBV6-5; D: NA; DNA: TGTGCCAGCAGTTACTCCCCTACGGGGGGAGAAAACACCATATATTTT; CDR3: CASSYSPTGGENTIYF
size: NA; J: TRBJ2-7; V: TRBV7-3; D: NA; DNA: TGTGCCAGCAGCTTAGCACACAGCTACGAGCAGTACTTC; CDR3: CASSLAHSYEQYF
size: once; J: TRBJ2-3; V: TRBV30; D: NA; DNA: TGTGCCTGGAGTATGTGGGGGGGCACAGATACGCAGTATTTT; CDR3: CAWSMWGGTDTQYF
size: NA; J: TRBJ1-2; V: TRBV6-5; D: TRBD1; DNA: TGTGCCAGCATGGGACAGGCATATGGCTACACCTTC; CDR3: CASMGQAYGYTF